This TCR beta chain originates from a study of blood T cell repertoires in COVID-19. This CDR3 spans 15 amino acids. V was cut by 0 bases and J by 2 bases, with 11 bases left in between. From germline, CDR1 is SGHRS and CDR2 YFSETQ. TCRdb's copy holds only in-frame clones and misses some; the assay was immunoSEQ multiplex PCR. The sample holds around 150,000 clones, 80% to 90% seen once. The specimen sequenced was peripheral blood. The genes are TRBV5-1 and TRBJ1-2; D not resolved. The receptor was isolated from a man aged 65 to 85 with acute or convalescent COVID-19. CDR3 nucleotides: TGCGCCAGCAGCTTGGGAGGAGTAGGAAACTATGGCTACACCTTC. Amino acids: CASSLGGVGNYGYTF.